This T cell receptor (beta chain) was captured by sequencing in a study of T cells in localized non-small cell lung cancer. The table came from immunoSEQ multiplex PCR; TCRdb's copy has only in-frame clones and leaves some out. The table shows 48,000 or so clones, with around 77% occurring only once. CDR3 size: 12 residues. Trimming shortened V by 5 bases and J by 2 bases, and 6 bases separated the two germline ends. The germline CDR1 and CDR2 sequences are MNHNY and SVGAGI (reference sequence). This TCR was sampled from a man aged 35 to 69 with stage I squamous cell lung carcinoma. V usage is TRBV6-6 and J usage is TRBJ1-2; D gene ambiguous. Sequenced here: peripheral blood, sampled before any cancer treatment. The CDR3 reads CASSAGNYGYTF. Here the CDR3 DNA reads TGTGCCAGCAGTGCGGGGAACTATGGCTACACCTTC.